What follows describes a single T cell receptor beta chain. The data are from a study of patients and donors after allogeneic stem cell transplantation. TCRdb itself ran the RT-PCR reads through MiXCR, one entry per CDR3 protein. The sample consists of about 72,000 distinct CDR3 sequences, about 25% of them appearing once. There are 17 residues in the CDR3. Trimming cost V 3 bases and J 0 bases, with 15 bases left between them. Germline CDR1 reads ENHRY; CDR2 reads SYGVKD. The sequenced sample was blood, either unsorted or a sorted T cell fraction (not recorded which). This rearrangement joins TRBV10-3 to TRBJ2-1, with D maybe TRBD2 (6 bases). This clonotype was sampled from a human donor who was either an allogeneic HSCT recipient or a stem cell or donor lymphocyte infusion donor (not recorded which). It is not recorded whose cells these are; they may come from a transplant donor. The CDR3 here is CAISDLGGGRSYNEQFF. In DNA, the CDR3 is TGTGCCATCAGTGATCTTGGGGGAGGTCGCTCCTACAATGAGCAGTTCTTC.